Reported below is one T cell receptor (beta chain). Antigen specificity is unknown. The germline gives CDR1 SGHTA, CDR2 FQGNSA. The CDR3 has 18 amino acids. V was clipped by 5 bases and J by 5 bases; unmatched bases: 13. Produced via immunoSEQ multiplex PCR; TCRdb's table is partial and in-frame only. Among 30,000 or so clones, roughly 80% were seen once, and the ten largest hold roughly 8.8%. Time point given: week 35, safety follow-up. In every dose of vaccine, 300 ug of mutant IDH1 20-mer peptide was given alongside topical imiquimod. This sample was taken from a study of a mutant IDH1 vaccine in newly diagnosed glioma. Study-level information: Among treated patients, around 62% were male and roughly 38% female, and mean age was approximately 40 years. Every participant had undergone radiotherapy, temozolomide, or both before, and most underwent both.

This receptor was identified in a woman aged 25 to 39 with glioma. Some clones in this sample may be carry-over from other donors' samples. This rearrangement joins TRBV7-2 to TRBJ2-5; 14 bases are shared with TRBD2. The sample was PBMCs, taken from a glioma patient whose treatment included an IDH1 peptide vaccine. The CDR3 DNA reads TGTGCCAGCAGCCCCATTATGGCGGGACTAGCGGGGGTGGAGACCCAGTACTTC. Protein: CASSPIMAGLAGVETQYF. The whole variable domain, filled in from reference TRBV7-2 and TRBJ2-5, reads GAGVSQSPSNKVTEKGKDVELRCDPISGHTALYWYRQSLGQGLEFLIYFQGNSAPDKSGLPSDRFSAERTGGSVSTLTIQRTQQEDSAVYLCASSPIMAGLAGVETQYFGPGTRLLVL.